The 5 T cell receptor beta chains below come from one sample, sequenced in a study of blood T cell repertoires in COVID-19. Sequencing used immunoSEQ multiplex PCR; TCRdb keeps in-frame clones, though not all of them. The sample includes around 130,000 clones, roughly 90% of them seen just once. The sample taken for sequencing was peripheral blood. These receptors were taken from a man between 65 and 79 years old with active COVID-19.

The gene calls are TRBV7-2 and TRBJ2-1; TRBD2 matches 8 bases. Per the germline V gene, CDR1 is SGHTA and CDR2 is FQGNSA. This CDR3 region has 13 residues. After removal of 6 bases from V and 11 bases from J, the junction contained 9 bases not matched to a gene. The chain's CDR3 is CASRQTLAGQQFF. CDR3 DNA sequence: TGTGCCAGCAGGCAGACATTAGCGGGACAGCAGTTCTTC.

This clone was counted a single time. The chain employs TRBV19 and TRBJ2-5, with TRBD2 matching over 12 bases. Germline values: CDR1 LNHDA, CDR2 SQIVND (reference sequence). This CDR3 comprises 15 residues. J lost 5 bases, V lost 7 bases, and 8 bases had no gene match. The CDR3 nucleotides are TGTGCCAGTACCCTAAGACTAGCGGGAGCGGAGACCCAGTACTTC. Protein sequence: CASTLRLAGAETQYF.

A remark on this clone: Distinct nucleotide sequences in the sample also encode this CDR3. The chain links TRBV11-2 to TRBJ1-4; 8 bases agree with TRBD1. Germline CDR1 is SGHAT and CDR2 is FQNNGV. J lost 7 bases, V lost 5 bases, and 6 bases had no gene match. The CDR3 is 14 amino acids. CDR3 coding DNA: TGTGCCAGCAGCCTTGGACAGGGTGGTGAAAAACTGTTTTTT. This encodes CASSLGQGGEKLFF.

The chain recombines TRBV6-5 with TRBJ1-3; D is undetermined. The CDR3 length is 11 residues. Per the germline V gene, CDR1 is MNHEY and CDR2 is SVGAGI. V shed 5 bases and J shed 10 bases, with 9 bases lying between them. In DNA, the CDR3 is TGTGCCAGCAGTAACCGGGATACCATATATTTT. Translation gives CASSNRDTIYF.

The CDR3 loop reads CRPQGSYEQYF. The CDR3 DNA is TGCAGACCTCAGGGCTCCTACGAGCAGTACTTC. The gene calls are TRBV20-1 and TRBJ2-7; TRBD1 might be the D (5 bases). CDR1 is DFQATT and CDR2 is SNEGSKA in the germline V gene (reference sequence). The CDR3 has 11 residues.